Sequencing of this T cell receptor (beta chain) was carried out in a study of T-cell memory formation after mild COVID-19. TCRdb called the 5' RACE reads again in MiXCR, with one record for every CDR3 protein. This table holds about 360,000 distinct CDR3 sequences, around 15% found once. This CDR3 contains 15 residues. Germline V lookup: CDR1 SGHTA, CDR2 FQGNSA. V dropped 1 base and J dropped 4 bases, with 13 bases sitting between them. This clonotype came up a few times. Its antigen is not identified. Study-level results: Specificity for SARS-CoV-2 was not confirmed among the second-wave clones peaking on day 37. Contracting CD4+ clones sat mainly in CM and EM; CD8+ in EMRA.

The sample comprised PBMCs or a T cell subset sorted from them (not recorded which). This chain joins TRBV7-2 and TRBJ1-2, with D unresolved. The sequence was obtained from a man between 18 and 29 years old who had mild COVID-19 (a few samples of this study predate the infection). Cell type and time point are not known. CDR3 residues: CASSLGSVLTYGYTF. CDR3 nucleotides: TGTGCCAGCAGCTTAGGGTCGGTTCTTACCTATGGCTACACCTTC.